Shown below are 18 T cell receptor beta chains from a single sample sequenced in a study of post-analysis software for immune sequencing data. These receptors have no identified antigens. The TCR beta cDNA libraries carried unique molecular identifiers. Each CDR3 protein gets one entry after TCRdb re-called the PCR reads with MiXCR. The data contain 450,000 to 700,000 distinct CDR3 sequences, roughly 47% of them singletons. Overall study findings and caveats: The five TRBV segments detected at higher frequency in patients than in controls included TRBV5-6, TRBV5-1 and TRBV20-1.

The specimen was blood. The receptors come from a girl under 18 with multiple sclerosis.

This clonotype was seen a handful of times. J is TRBJ1-1 and V is TRBV4-2; D is unclear. CDR3 size: 16 residues. V was trimmed by 1 base and J by 1 base, leaving 13 bases between them. Germline loops: CDR1 LGHNA, CDR2 YNFKEQ. Written as DNA, the CDR3 is TGTGCCAGCAGCCAAGGTCCGGCTGAGGGGAACACTGAAGCTTTCTTT. Amino acids: CASSQGPAEGNTEAFF.

This rearrangement joins TRBV7-9 to TRBJ1-2; a weak D match, TRBD1 (6 bases). Trimming removed 5 bases from V and 8 bases from J, with 12 bases in between. The CDR3 contains 12 residues. The V gene's germline CDR1 is SEHNR and CDR2 FQNEAQ (reference sequence). The CDR3 coding sequence is TGTGCCAGCAGCCTTGACCAGGGGGGCTACACCTTC. Amino acid sequence: CASSLDQGGYTF.

This clonotype occurred a few times. The chain carries TRBV7-2 and TRBJ2-5; TRBD2 matches 7 bases. V lost 4 bases and J lost 7; bases outside the gene matches: 12. The V gene's germline CDR1 is SGHTA and CDR2 FQGNSA. This CDR3 spans 15 amino acids. CDR3 sequence: CASSSGGLGVRTQYF. The CDR3 region has the DNA TGTGCCAGCAGCTCGGGGGGACTGGGGGTTAGGACCCAGTACTTC. The full variable domain, in which reference TRBV7-2 and TRBJ2-5 provide the parts outside the CDR3, is GAGVSQSPSNKVTEKGKDVELRCDPISGHTALYWYRQSLGQGLEFLIYFQGNSAPDKSGLPSDRFSAERTGGSVSTLTIQRTQQEDSAVYLCASSSGGLGVRTQYFGPGTRLLVL.

The rearrangement uses TRBV11-2 and TRBJ1-4; D remains unclear. The CDR3 covers 13 residues. V dropped 5 bases and J dropped 5 bases, with 9 bases sitting between them. The germline V gene has CDR1 SGHAT and CDR2 FQNNGV. The CDR3 nucleotides are TGTGCCAGCAGCATACGAGGGAATGAAAAACTGTTTTTT. Translating it yields CASSIRGNEKLFF.

The V and J genes are TRBV20-1 and TRBJ1-1, with D tentatively TRBD1 (5 bases). V lost 1 base, J lost 2 bases, and 17 bases lay in between. CDR1 DFQATT and CDR2 SNEGSKA come from the germline V gene (reference sequence). The CDR3 is 16 residues long. CDR3 DNA: TGCAGTGCTAGAGTGGGGGGTGGGGTGGGCAACACTGAAGCTTTCTTT. Its protein is CSARVGGGVGNTEAFF.

Note on this clonotype: The junction departs from germline at one end; a sequencing error may be responsible. The V gene is TRBV12-3 or TRBV12-4, the J gene TRBJ2-3; 9 nucleotides match TRBD2. The CDR3 is made up of 14 amino acids. CDR3: CASNLAGLTDTEYF. CDR3 DNA: TGTGCCAGCAATCTAGCGGGATTGACAGATACGGAGTATTTT.

This clonotype has more than one count but fewer than ten. The chain employs TRBV7-6 and TRBJ1-2, with 7 bases matching TRBD1. V gave up 5 bases and J gave up 8 bases; unmatched junction bases: 17. The CDR3 has 16 residues. Germline-derived CDR1 and CDR2 are SGHVS and FNYEAQ. The CDR3 is CASSPGWDSPFRGYTF. The CDR3 nucleotides read TGTGCCAGCAGCCCCGGCTGGGACAGTCCTTTCAGGGGCTACACCTTC.

This clonotype has more than one count but fewer than ten. V usage is TRBV20-1 and J usage is TRBJ1-2, with TRBD1 identical over 12 bases. With V trimmed by 7 bases and J by 7 bases, 16 bases remained unmatched. Germline assignment: CDR1 DFQATT and CDR2 SNEGSKA (reference sequence). The CDR3 extends over 16 amino acids. CDR3 sequence (DNA): TGCAGTGTTCTTCCCGACCGGGACAGGGGGCGGGGTGGCTACACCTTC. As protein: CSVLPDRDRGRGGYTF.

The V and J genes are TRBV4-1 and TRBJ1-5; TRBD1 is a possible D gene (5 bases). The CDR3 has 14 amino acids. Between the trimmed V and J ends, which lost 5 bases and 4 bases, there was a span of 12 bases. Germline values: CDR1 MGHRA, CDR2 YSYEKL. CDR3 region: CASSSGGGNQPQHF. DNA for the CDR3: TGCGCCAGCAGCTCCGGGGGGGGGAATCAGCCCCAGCATTTT.

The chain carries TRBV7-2 and TRBJ2-3; possible D gene TRBD1, 5 bases. The CDR3 is made up of 16 amino acids. Trimming pared 3 bases from V and 3 bases from J, leaving 16 bases between. Per germline, CDR1 SGHTA and CDR2 FQGNSA. CDR3 bases: TGTGCCAGCAGCTTGTTTTTCAGGGAAGTAACAGATACGCAGTATTTT. Translation gives CASSLFFREVTDTQYF.

This chain joins TRBV6-5 and TRBJ2-1; D remains unclear. V lost 0 bases to trimming and J lost 10 bases, with 16 bases between them. This CDR3 is built from 15 residues. Germline CDR1 and CDR2: MNHEY and SVGAGI. In nucleotides, the CDR3 is TGTGCCAGCAGTTACTCGGGCGAAGTCTCCTACGAGCAGTTCTTC. It codes for CASSYSGEVSYEQFF.

The chain is built from TRBV6-5 and TRBJ2-7, with D perhaps matching TRBD1 (5 bases). Germline V gene data show CDR1 as MNHEY and CDR2 as SVGAGI. The CDR3 length is 10 residues. V lost 2 bases to trimming and J lost 9 bases, with 5 bases between them. The CDR3 loop reads CASSYDRQYF. CDR3 bases: TGTGCCAGCAGTTACGACAGGCAGTACTTC.

Many counts were recorded for this clonotype. The V and J genes are TRBV20-1 and TRBJ2-1; either TRBD1 or TRBD2 may fit D (5 bases each). V was clipped by 5 bases and J by 3 bases, with 14 bases between them. Germline V lookup: CDR1 DFQATT, CDR2 SNEGSKA (reference sequence). The CDR3 sequence is 14 residues long. The CDR3 sequence is CSAPWDRDYNEQFF. As DNA, the CDR3 is TGCAGTGCTCCATGGGACCGGGACTACAATGAGCAGTTCTTC.

In its sample, this clonotype was seen a few times. V and J are TRBV6-6 and TRBJ2-7; 9 nucleotides line up with TRBD1. The V and J ends lost 5 bases and 6 bases, in that order; junction bases with no gene match: 11. The CDR3 sequence is 15 residues long. The germline gives CDR1 MNHNY, CDR2 SVGAGI (reference sequence). CDR3 residues: CASSRTGARSGEQYF. The CDR3 DNA follows: TGTGCCAGCAGTCGGACAGGGGCCCGTTCCGGCGAGCAGTACTTC.

This clonotype occurred a few times. This chain joins TRBV4-2 and TRBJ2-1, with 8 bases aligning to TRBD2. The length of the CDR3 is 16 residues. V gave up 0 bases and J gave up 6 bases; unmatched junction bases: 7. In germline, CDR1 is LGHNA, CDR2 YNFKEQ. The CDR3 here is CASSQEVGRALNEQFF. The CDR3 bases are TGTGCCAGCAGCCAAGAAGTCGGGAGGGCCCTCAATGAGCAGTTCTTC.

This clonotype appeared a few times. V usage is TRBV9 and J usage is TRBJ1-6; D gene uncertain. This CDR3 is 11 amino acids long. V was trimmed by 5 bases and J by 12 bases, leaving 9 bases between them. CDR1 is SGDLS and CDR2 is YYNGEE in the germline V gene. Written as DNA, the CDR3 is TGTGCCAGCAGTGTAAACGGACCCCTCCACTTT. Translated: CASSVNGPLHF.

This clonotype was counted between two and nine times. This chain connects TRBV4-1 to TRBJ2-5; unclear D gene. The CDR3 extends over 14 amino acids. Deletions cut 0 bases from V and 4 bases from J, with 9 bases between. Germline values: CDR1 MGHRA, CDR2 YSYEKL. The CDR3 DNA reads TGCGCCAGCAGCCAAGAAAGAGCAGTAGAGACCCAGTACTTC. This sequence encodes CASSQERAVETQYF.

This clonotype has more than one count but fewer than ten. The CDR3 DNA reads TGCGCCAGCAGCTTGACGGGTATCGGGACGGGGACCTACGAGCAGTACTTC. Translating gives CASSLTGIGTGTYEQYF. The gene calls are TRBV5-1 and TRBJ2-7; D may correspond to TRBD1 or TRBD2 (5 bases each). This CDR3 spans 17 amino acids. The V gene lost 1 base and the J gene lost 2 bases, with 19 bases spanning the gap. In germline, CDR1 is SGHRS, CDR2 YFSETQ.